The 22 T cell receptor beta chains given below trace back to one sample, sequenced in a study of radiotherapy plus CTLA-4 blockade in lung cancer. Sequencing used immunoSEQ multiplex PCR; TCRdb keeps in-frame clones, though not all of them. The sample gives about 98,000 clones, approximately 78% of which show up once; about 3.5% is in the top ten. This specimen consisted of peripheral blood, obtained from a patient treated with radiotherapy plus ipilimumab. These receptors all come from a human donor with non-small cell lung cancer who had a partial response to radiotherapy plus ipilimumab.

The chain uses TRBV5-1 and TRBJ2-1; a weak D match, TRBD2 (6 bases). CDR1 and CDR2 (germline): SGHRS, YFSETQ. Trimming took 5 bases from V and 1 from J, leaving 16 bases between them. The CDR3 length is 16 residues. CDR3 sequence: CASSGLTRGSYNEQFF. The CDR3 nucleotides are TGCGCCAGCAGTGGTCTGACCCGGGGGTCCTACAATGAGCAGTTCTTC. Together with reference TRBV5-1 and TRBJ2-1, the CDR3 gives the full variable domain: KAGVTQTPRYLIKTRGQQVTLSCSPISGHRSVSWYQQTPGQGLQFLFEYFSETQRNKGNFPGRFSGRQFSNSRSEMNVSTLELGDSALYLCASSGLTRGSYNEQFFGPGTRLTVL.

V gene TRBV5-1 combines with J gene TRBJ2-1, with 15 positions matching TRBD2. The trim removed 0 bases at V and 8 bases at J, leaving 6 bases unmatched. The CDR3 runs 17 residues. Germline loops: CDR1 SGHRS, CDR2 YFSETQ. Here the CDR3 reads CASSLGTSGRAGHEQFF. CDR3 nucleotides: TGCGCCAGCAGCTTGGGGACTAGCGGGAGGGCAGGGCATGAGCAGTTCTTC.

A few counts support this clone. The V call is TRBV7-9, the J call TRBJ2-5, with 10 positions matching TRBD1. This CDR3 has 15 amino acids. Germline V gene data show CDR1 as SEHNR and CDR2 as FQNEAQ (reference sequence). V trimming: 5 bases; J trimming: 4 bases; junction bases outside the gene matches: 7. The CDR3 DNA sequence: TGTGCCAGCAGCCTACAGACAGGGGGCGGAGAGACCCAGTACTTC. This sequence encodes CASSLQTGGGETQYF.

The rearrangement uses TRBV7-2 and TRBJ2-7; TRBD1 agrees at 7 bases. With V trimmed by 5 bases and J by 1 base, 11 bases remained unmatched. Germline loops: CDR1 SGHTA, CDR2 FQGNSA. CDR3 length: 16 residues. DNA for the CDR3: TGTGCCAGCAGCACCACCGACAGGGCCATTTCCTACGAGCAGTACTTC. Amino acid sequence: CASSTTDRAISYEQYF.

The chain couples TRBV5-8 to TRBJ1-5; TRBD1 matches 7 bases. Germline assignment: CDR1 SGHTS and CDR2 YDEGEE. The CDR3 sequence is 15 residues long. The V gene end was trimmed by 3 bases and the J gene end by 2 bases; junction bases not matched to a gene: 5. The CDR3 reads CASSSIGQGNQPQHF. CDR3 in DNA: TGTGCCAGCAGCTCTATAGGACAGGGCAATCAGCCCCAGCATTTT.

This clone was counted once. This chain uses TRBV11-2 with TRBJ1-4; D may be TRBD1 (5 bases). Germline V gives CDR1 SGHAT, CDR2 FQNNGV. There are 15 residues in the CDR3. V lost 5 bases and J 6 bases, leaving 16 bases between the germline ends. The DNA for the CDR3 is TGTGCCAGCAGCCTAAGGCCAGGGCGCGATGAAAAACTGTTTTTT. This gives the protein CASSLRPGRDEKLFF.

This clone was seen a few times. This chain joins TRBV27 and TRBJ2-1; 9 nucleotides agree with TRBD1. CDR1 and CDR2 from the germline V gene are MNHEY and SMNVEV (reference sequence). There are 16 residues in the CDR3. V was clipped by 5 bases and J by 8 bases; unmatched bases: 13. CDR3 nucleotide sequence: TGTGCCAGCAGTGATGGATCCGGGACAGGGAGCGATGAGCAGTTCTTC. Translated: CASSDGSGTGSDEQFF.

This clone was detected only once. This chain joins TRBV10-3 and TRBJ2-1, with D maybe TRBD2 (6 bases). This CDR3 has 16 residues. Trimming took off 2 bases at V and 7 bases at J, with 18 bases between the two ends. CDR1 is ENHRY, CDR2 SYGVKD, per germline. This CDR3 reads CAISEVPPGEGNEQFF. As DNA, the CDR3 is TGTGCCATCAGTGAGGTCCCCCCGGGAGAGGGAAATGAGCAGTTCTTC.

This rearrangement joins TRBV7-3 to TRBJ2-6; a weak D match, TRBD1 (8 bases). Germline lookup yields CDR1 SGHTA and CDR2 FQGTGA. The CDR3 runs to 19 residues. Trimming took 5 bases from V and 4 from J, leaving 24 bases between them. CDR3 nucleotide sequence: TGTGCCAGCAGCCGGGGGGTTGGACAGGGAGGACACGGGGCCAACGTCCTGACTTTC. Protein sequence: CASSRGVGQGGHGANVLTF.

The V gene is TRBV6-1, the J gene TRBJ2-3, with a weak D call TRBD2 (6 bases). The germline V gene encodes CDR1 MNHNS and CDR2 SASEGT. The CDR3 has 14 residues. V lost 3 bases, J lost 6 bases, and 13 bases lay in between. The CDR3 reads CASSDGGASDTQYF. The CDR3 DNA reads TGTGCCAGCAGTGACGGGGGAGCAAGTGATACGCAGTATTTT.

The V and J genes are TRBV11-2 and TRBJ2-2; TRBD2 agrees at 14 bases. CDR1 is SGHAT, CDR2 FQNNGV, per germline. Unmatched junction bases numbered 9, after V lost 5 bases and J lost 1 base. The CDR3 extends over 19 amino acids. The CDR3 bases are TGTGCCAGCAGCCCCTATAGGACTAGCGGGAGGAAGAACACCGGGGAGCTGTTTTTT. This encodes CASSPYRTSGRKNTGELFF.

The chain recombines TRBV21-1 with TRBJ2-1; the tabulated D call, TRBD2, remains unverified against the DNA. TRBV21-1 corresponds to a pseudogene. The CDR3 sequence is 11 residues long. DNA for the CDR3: TGTGCCAGCACCCCGTACAATGAGCAGTTCTTC. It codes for CASTPYNEQFF.

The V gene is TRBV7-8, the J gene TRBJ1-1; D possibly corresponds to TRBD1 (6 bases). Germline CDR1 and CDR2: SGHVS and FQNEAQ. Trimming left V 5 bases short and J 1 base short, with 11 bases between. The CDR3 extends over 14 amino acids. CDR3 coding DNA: TGTGCCAGCAGCCGACAGACAGGGAACACTGAAGCTTTCTTT. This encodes CASSRQTGNTEAFF.

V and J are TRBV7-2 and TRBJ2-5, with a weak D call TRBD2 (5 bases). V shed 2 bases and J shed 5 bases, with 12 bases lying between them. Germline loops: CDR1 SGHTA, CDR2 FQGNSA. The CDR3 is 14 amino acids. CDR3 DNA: TGTGCCAGCAGCTTATTTAGAGGGTTCGAGACCCAGTACTTC. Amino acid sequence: CASSLFRGFETQYF.

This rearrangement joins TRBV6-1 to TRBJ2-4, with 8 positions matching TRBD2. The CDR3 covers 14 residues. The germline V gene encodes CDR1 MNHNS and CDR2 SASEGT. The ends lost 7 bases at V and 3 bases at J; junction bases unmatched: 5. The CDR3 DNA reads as TGTGCCAGCAATCCGGGGGGGGGCAAAAACATTCAGTACTTC. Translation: CASNPGGGKNIQYF.

CDR3 nucleotide sequence: TGTGCCAGCAGTCCTAGCAAGGGACAGTTCAATCAGCCCCAGCATTTT. It is translated as CASSPSKGQFNQPQHF. The chain recombines TRBV27 with TRBJ1-5, with 7 bases aligning to TRBD1. The germline CDR1 and CDR2 sequences are MNHEY and SMNVEV (reference sequence). The CDR3 consists of 16 residues. Germline trimming cut 5 bases from V and 3 bases from J; bases unmatched to any gene: 10.

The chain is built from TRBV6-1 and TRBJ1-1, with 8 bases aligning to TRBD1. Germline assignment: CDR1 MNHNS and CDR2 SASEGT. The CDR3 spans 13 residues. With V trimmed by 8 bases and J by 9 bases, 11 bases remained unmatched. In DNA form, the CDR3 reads TGTGCCAGCGGAGACAGGGGACCCCTTAAAGCTTTCTTT. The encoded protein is CASGDRGPLKAFF.

The CDR3 is CASSLRQGGFNQPQHF. DNA of the CDR3: TGTGCCAGCAGCCTGCGCCAGGGGGGATTCAATCAGCCCCAGCATTTT. This rearrangement joins TRBV7-2 to TRBJ1-5, with 7 bases identical to TRBD1. Trimming removed 5 bases from V and 3 bases from J; junction bases left unmatched: 10. The CDR3 length is 16 residues. Per germline, CDR1 SGHTA and CDR2 FQGNSA. Variable domain in full (rest from reference TRBV7-2 and TRBJ1-5): GAGVSQSPSNKVTEKGKDVELRCDPISGHTALYWYRQSLGQGLEFLIYFQGNSAPDKSGLPSDRFSAERTGGSVSTLTIQRTQQEDSAVYLCASSLRQGGFNQPQHFGDGTRLSIL.

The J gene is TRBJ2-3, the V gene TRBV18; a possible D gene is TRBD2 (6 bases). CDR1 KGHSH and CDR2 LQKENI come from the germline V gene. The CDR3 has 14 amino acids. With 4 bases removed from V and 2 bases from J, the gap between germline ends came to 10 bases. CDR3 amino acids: CASSLAGLTDTQYF. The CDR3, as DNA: TGTGCCAGCTCACTGGCGGGACTCACAGATACGCAGTATTTT.

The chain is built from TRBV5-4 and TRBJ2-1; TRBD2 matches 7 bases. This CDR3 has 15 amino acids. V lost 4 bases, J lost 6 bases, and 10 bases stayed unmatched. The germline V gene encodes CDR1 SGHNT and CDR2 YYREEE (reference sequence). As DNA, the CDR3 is TGTGCCAGCAGCCGGGGAGGGCCGGCGATCAATGAGCAGTTCTTC. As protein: CASSRGGPAINEQFF.

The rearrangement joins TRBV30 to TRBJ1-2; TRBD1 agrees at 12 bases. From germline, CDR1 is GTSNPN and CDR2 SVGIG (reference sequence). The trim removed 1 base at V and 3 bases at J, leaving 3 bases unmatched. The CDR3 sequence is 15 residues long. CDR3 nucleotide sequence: TGTGCCTGGAGTGATGGGACAGGGGGCCACTATGGCTACACCTTC. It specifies CAWSDGTGGHYGYTF.

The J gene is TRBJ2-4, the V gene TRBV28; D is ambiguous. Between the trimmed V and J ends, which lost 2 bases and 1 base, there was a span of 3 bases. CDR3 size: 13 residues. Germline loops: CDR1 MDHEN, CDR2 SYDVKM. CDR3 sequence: CASSLPAKNIQYF. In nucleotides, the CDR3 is TGTGCCAGCAGTTTACCGGCCAAAAACATTCAGTACTTC.